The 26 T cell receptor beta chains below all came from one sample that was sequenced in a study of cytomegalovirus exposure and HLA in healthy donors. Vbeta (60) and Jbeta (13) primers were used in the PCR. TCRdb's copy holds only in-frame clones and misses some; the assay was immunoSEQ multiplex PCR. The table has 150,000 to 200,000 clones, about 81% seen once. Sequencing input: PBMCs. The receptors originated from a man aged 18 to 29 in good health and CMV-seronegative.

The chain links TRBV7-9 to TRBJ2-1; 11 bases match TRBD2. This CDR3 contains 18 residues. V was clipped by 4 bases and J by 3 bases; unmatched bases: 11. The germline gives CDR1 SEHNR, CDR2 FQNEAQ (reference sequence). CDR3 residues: CASSSAPRLAGGYNEQFF. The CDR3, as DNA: TGTGCCAGCAGCTCCGCCCCTCGTCTAGCGGGGGGCTACAATGAGCAGTTCTTC.

The CDR3 region has the DNA TGTGCCAGCAGCCCTAGGGGGTTGAACACTGAAGCTTTCTTT. It codes for CASSPRGLNTEAFF. The chain uses TRBV9 and TRBJ1-1; maybe TRBD1 (6 bases). Germline lookup yields CDR1 SGDLS and CDR2 YYNGEE. V dropped 4 bases and J dropped 0 bases, with 10 bases sitting between them. This CDR3 contains 14 residues. The complete variable domain, with remaining parts taken from reference TRBV9 and TRBJ1-1, reads DSGVTQTPKHLITATGQRVTLRCSPRSGDLSVYWYQQSLDQGLQFLIQYYNGEERAKGNILERFSAQQFPDLHSELNLSSLELGDSALYFCASSPRGLNTEAFFGQGTRLTVV.

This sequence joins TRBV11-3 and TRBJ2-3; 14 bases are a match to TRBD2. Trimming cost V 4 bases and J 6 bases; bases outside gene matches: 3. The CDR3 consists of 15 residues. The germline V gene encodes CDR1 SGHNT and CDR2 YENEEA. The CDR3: CASSSRLAGGDTQYF. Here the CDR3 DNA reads TGTGCCAGCAGCTCCCGACTAGCGGGAGGGGATACGCAGTATTTT.

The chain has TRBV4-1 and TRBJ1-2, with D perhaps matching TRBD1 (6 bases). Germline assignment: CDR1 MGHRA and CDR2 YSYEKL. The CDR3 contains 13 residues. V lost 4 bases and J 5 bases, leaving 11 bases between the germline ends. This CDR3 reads CASSLLTGYGYTF. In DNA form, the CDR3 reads TGCGCCAGCAGCCTACTTACAGGGTATGGCTACACCTTC.

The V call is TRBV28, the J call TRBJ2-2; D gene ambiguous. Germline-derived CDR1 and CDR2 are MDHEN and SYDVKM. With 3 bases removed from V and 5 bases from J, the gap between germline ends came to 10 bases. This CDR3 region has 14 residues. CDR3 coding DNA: TGTGCCAGCAGTTTGCTTAGGCGGACCGGGGAGCTGTTTTTT. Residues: CASSLLRRTGELFF.

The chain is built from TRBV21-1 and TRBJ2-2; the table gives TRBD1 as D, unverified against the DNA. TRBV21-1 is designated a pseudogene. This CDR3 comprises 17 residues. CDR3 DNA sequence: TGTGCCAGCAGCAAAGAGACAGGGGGCCATAACACCGGGGAGCTGTTTTTT. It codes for CASSKETGGHNTGELFF.

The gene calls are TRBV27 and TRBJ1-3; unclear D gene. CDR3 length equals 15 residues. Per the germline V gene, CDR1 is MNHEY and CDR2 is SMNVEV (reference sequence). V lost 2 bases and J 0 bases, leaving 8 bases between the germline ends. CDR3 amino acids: CASSLMRSSGNTIYF. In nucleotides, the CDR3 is TGTGCCAGCAGTTTAATGAGGTCCTCTGGAAACACCATATATTTT.

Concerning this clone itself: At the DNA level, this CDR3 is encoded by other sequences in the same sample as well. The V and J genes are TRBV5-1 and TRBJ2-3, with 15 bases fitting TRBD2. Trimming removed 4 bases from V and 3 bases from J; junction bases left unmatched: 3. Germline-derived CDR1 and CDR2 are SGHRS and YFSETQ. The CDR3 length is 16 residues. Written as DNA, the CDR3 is TGCGCCAGCAGCCTCGGACTAGCGGGGGGGACAGATACGCAGTATTTT. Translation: CASSLGLAGGTDTQYF.

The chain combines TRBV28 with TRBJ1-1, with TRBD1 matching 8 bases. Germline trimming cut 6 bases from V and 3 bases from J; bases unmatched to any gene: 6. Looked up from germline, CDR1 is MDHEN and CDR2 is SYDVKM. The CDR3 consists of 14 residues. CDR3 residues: CASRSIQGDTEAFF. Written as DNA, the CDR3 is TGTGCCAGCAGGTCGATACAGGGGGACACTGAAGCTTTCTTT.

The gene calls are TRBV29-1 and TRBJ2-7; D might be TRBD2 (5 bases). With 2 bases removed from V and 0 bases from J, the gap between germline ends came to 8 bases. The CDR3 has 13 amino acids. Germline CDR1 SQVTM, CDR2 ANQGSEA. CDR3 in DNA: TGCAGCGTTGAACAGACTAACTCCTACGAGCAGTACTTC. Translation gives CSVEQTNSYEQYF.

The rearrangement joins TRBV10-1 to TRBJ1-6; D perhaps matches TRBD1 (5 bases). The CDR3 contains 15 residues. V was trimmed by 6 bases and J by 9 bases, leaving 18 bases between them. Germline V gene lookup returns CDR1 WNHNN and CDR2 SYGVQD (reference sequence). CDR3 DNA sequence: TGCGCCAGCAGCGACGGGACTGCCAAGGGTTCACCCCTCCACTTT. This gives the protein CASSDGTAKGSPLHF.

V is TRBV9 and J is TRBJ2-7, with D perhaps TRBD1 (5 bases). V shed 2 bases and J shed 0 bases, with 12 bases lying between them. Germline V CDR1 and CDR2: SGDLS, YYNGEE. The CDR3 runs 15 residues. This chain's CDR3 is CASSVGQESSYEQYF. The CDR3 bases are TGTGCCAGCAGCGTGGGGCAGGAGTCCTCCTACGAGCAGTACTTC.

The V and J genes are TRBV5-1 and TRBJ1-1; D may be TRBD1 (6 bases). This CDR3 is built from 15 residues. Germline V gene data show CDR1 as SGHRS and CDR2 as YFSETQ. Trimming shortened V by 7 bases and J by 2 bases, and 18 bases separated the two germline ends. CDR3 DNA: TGCGCCAGCCAGAGTACCGGGACACAAAACACTGAAGCTTTCTTT. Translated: CASQSTGTQNTEAFF.

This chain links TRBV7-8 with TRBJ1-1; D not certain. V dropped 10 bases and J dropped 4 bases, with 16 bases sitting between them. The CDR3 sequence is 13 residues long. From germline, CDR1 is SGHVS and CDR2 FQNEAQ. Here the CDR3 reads CATGGSRGTEAFF. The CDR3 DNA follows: TGTGCCACAGGTGGAAGTCGGGGCACTGAAGCTTTCTTT. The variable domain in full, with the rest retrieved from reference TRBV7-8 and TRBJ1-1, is GAGVSQSPRYKVAKRGQDVALRCDPISGHVSLFWYQQALGQGPEFLTYFQNEAQLDKSGLPSDRFFAERPEGSVSTLKIQRTQQEDSAVYLCATGGSRGTEAFFGQGTRLTVV.

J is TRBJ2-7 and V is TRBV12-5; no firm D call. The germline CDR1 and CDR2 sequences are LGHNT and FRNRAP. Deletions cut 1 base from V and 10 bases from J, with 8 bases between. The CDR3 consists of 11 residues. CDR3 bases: TGTGCTAGTGGTTTGGACAGATCACAGTACTTC. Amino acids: CASGLDRSQYF.

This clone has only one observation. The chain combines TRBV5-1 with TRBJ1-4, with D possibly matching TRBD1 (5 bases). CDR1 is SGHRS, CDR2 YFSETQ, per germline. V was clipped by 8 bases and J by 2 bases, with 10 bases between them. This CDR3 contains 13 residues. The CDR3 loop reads CARKGYTNEKLFF. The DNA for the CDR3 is TGCGCCAGAAAGGGGTACACTAATGAAAAACTGTTTTTT. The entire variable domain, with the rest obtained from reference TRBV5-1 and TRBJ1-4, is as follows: KAGVTQTPRYLIKTRGQQVTLSCSPISGHRSVSWYQQTPGQGLQFLFEYFSETQRNKGNFPGRFSGRQFSNSRSEMNVSTLELGDSALYLCARKGYTNEKLFFGSGTQLSVL.

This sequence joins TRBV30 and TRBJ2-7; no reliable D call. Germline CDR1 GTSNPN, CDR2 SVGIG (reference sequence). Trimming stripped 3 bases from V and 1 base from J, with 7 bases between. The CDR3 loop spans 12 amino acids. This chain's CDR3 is CAWSLGSYEQYF. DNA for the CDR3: TGTGCCTGGAGCCTAGGTTCCTACGAGCAGTACTTC.

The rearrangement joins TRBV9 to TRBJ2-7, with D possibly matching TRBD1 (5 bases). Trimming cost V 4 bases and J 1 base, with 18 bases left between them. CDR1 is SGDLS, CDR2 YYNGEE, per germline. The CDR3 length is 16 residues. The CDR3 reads CASSSTKDTPSYEQYF. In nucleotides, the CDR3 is TGTGCCAGCAGCTCCACTAAGGACACCCCTTCCTACGAGCAGTACTTC.

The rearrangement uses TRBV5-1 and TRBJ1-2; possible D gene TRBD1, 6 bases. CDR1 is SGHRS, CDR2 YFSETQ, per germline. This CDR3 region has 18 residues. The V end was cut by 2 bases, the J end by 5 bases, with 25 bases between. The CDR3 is CASSFNTQGSLLLYGYTF. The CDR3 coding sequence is TGCGCCAGCAGCTTTAATACACAGGGATCACTCCTTTTATATGGCTACACCTTC.

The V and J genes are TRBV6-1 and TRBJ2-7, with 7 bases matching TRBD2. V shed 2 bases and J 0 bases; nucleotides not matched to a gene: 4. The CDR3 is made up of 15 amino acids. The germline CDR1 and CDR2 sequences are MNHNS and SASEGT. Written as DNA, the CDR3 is TGTGCCAGCAGTGAAATCTGGGGGGGCTCCTACGAGCAGTACTTC. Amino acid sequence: CASSEIWGGSYEQYF.

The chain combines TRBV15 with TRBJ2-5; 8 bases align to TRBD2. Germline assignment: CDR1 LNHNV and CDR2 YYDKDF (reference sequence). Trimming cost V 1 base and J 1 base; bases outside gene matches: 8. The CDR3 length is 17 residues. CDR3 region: CATSRGRNGRGQETQYF. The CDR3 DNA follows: TGTGCCACCAGCAGAGGAAGGAACGGGAGGGGCCAAGAGACCCAGTACTTC.

The CDR3 DNA reads TGTGCCACCAGCAGAGATCGGGAGGCGACAGGGGCCTCGTACGAGCAGTACTTC. Translating gives CATSRDREATGASYEQYF. The chain uses TRBV15 and TRBJ2-7; a weak D match, TRBD1 (8 bases). The CDR3 runs 18 residues. Deletions cut 0 bases from V and 4 bases from J, with 22 bases between. Germline V gives CDR1 LNHNV, CDR2 YYDKDF (reference sequence).

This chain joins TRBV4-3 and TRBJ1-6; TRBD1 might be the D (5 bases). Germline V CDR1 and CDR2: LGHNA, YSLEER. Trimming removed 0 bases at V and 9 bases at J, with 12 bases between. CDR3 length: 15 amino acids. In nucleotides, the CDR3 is TGCGCCAGCAGCCAAGATACAGGTCGTGGTTCACCCCTCCACTTT. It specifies CASSQDTGRGSPLHF.

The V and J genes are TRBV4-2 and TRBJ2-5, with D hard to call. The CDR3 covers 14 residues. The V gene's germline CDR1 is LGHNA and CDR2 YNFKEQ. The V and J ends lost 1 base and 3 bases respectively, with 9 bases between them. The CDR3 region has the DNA TGTGCCAGCAGCCAAGCTTCTGACAAAGAGACCCAGTACTTC. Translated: CASSQASDKETQYF.

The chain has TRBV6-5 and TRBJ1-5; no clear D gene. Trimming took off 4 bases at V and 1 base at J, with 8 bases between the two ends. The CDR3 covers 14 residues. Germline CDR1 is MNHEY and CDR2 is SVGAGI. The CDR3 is CASSWLGSNQPQHF. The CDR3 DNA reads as TGTGCCAGCAGTTGGTTGGGCAGCAATCAGCCCCAGCATTTT.

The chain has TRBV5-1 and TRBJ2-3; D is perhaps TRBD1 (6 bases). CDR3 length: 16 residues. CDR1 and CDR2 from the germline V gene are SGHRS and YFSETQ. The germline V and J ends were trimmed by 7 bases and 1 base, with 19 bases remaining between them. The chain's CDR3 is CASGRGGGAGTDTQYF. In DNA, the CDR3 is TGCGCCAGCGGAAGAGGTGGGGGCGCGGGCACAGATACGCAGTATTTT.